Listed below are T cell receptor beta chains from one sample, sequenced in a study of T cells in Graves' hyperthyroidism and ophthalmopathy. TCRdb redid the calling of the multiplex PCR reads with MiXCR, one entry per CDR3 protein. Among 300,000 to 350,000 distinct CDR3 sequences listed, roughly 17% were seen once. Sequencing was done on a sample of blood. These receptors were collected from a man aged 30 to 39 with Graves' hyperthyroidism. Each CDR3 is given with its conserved first and last residue. D genes are given only for firm matches. The size field is filled for only some rows; it gives once, few, many or a size class.

cdr3_nt: TGTGCCAGCAGGCCCAGCCTTAATGAAAAACTGTTTTTT
cdr3_aa: CASRPSLNEKLFF
j_call: TRBJ1-4
v_call: TRBV28
d_call: NA
clone_size: many

cdr3_nt: TGCGCCAGCAGCTCGTTACAGGGACTGGATGGCTACACCTTC
cdr3_aa: CASSSLQGLDGYTF
j_call: TRBJ1-2
v_call: TRBV5-1
d_call: NA
clone_size: few

cdr3_nt: TGCAGCGTTGAGTCCAGGCAAGAGACCCAGTACTTC
cdr3_aa: CSVESRQETQYF
j_call: TRBJ2-5
v_call: TRBV29-1
d_call: NA
clone_size: NA

cdr3_nt: TGTGCCACCAGTCGGACAGGCGCCACAGATACGCAGTATTTT
cdr3_aa: CATSRTGATDTQYF
j_call: TRBJ2-3
v_call: TRBV24-1
d_call: TRBD1
clone_size: many

cdr3_nt: TGTGCCTCCAGAAGTAGTAGGGATACGCAGTATTTT
cdr3_aa: CASRSSRDTQYF
j_call: TRBJ2-3
v_call: TRBV10-3
d_call: NA
clone_size: many

cdr3_nt: TGTGCCAGCAGTTACTCCAGGGGAGGAACCCAAGAGACCCAGTACTTC
cdr3_aa: CASSYSRGGTQETQYF
j_call: TRBJ2-5
v_call: TRBV6-5
d_call: NA
clone_size: few

cdr3_nt: TGTGCCAGCAGCCAAGGACTAGATTATGGCGAGCAGTACTTC
cdr3_aa: CASSQGLDYGEQYF
j_call: TRBJ2-7
v_call: TRBV4-2
d_call: NA
clone_size: many

cdr3_nt: TGTGCCAGCAGGCAAGCAGGGGTCCAGATGAACACTGAAGCTTTCTTT
cdr3_aa: CASRQAGVQMNTEAFF
j_call: TRBJ1-1
v_call: TRBV12-3/TRBV12-4
d_call: NA
clone_size: many

cdr3_nt: TGTGCCAGCAGTTTATCTGCGGGAGGGTTTCGCACAGATACGCAGTATTTT
cdr3_aa: CASSLSAGGFRTDTQYF
j_call: TRBJ2-3
v_call: TRBV27
d_call: TRBD2
clone_size: many

cdr3_nt: TGTGCCAGCAGCTTAACAACCGGGAGCCACCTCGCCTACAATGAGCAGTTCTTC
cdr3_aa: CASSLTTGSHLAYNEQFF
j_call: TRBJ2-1
v_call: TRBV11-2
d_call: NA
clone_size: many

cdr3_nt: TGCAGTGCTTCGGGACATATGTTATACGAGCAGTACTTC
cdr3_aa: CSASGHMLYEQYF
j_call: TRBJ2-7
v_call: TRBV20-1
d_call: NA
clone_size: many

cdr3_nt: TGCAGTGCCCCGCGAATAAGTAGCACCAGCACCGGGGAGCTGTTTTTT
cdr3_aa: CSAPRISSTSTGELFF
j_call: TRBJ2-2
v_call: TRBV20-1
d_call: NA
clone_size: NA

cdr3_nt: TGTGCCAGCAGCTTAGAGAAGAATTCACCCCTCCACTTT
cdr3_aa: CASSLEKNSPLHF
j_call: TRBJ1-6
v_call: TRBV7-3
d_call: NA
clone_size: NA

cdr3_nt: TGTGCTAGTGCCCCCATGGCTTCCATGAGTGAGCAGTTCTTC
cdr3_aa: CASAPMASMSEQFF
j_call: TRBJ2-1
v_call: TRBV12-5
d_call: NA
clone_size: many

cdr3_nt: TGTGCCAGCAGTTTGTGGAGACTCACCAACACCGGGGAGCTGTTTTTT
cdr3_aa: CASSLWRLTNTGELFF
j_call: TRBJ2-2
v_call: TRBV12-3/TRBV12-4
d_call: NA
clone_size: NA

cdr3_nt: TGCGCCAGCAGCTTGCTGGATTTGTACGAGCAGTACTTC
cdr3_aa: CASSLLDLYEQYF
j_call: TRBJ2-7
v_call: TRBV5-1
d_call: NA
clone_size: many

cdr3_nt: TGTGCCAGCAGTTTCTTTGGTGTGGGTAGTTCTAAAGAGACCCAGTACTTC
cdr3_aa: CASSFFGVGSSKETQYF
j_call: TRBJ2-5
v_call: TRBV12-3/TRBV12-4
d_call: NA
clone_size: many

cdr3_nt: TGCGCCAGCACCCTAGCGGGTAACGCGAACACCGGGGAGCTGTTTTTT
cdr3_aa: CASTLAGNANTGELFF
j_call: TRBJ2-2
v_call: TRBV5-1
d_call: TRBD2
clone_size: many

cdr3_nt: TGTGCCAGCAGCCCTACCCTAGAGCGCGATGAGCAGTTCTTC
cdr3_aa: CASSPTLERDEQFF
j_call: TRBJ2-1
v_call: TRBV11-2
d_call: NA
clone_size: few

cdr3_nt: TGCAGTGCTAGGAACTTAGACAGGGAAGGAGGCTCCTACGAGCAGTACTTC
cdr3_aa: CSARNLDREGGSYEQYF
j_call: TRBJ2-7
v_call: TRBV20-1
d_call: TRBD1
clone_size: NA

cdr3_nt: TGCAGTGCTAGAACTAGCCGCTACAATGAGCAGTTCTTC
cdr3_aa: CSARTSRYNEQFF
j_call: TRBJ2-1
v_call: TRBV20-1
d_call: NA
clone_size: many

cdr3_nt: TGTGCCAGCAGCCAAGGAGGGTACACCGGGGAGCTGTTTTTT
cdr3_aa: CASSQGGYTGELFF
j_call: TRBJ2-2
v_call: TRBV3-1
d_call: NA
clone_size: few

cdr3_nt: TGTGCCAGCAGCCATGGGACGGGACAGGGCGGGGAGCAGTACTTC
cdr3_aa: CASSHGTGQGGEQYF
j_call: TRBJ2-7
v_call: TRBV7-9
d_call: TRBD1
clone_size: few

cdr3_nt: TGTGCCAGCAGCTTAGTCACAGGTCCGAACACCGGGGAGCTGTTTTTT
cdr3_aa: CASSLVTGPNTGELFF
j_call: TRBJ2-2
v_call: TRBV11-2
d_call: NA
clone_size: many

cdr3_nt: TGTGCCAGCAGCTTGGGGACAGGACATACCTACGAGCAGTACTTC
cdr3_aa: CASSLGTGHTYEQYF
j_call: TRBJ2-7
v_call: TRBV11-2
d_call: TRBD1
clone_size: NA

cdr3_nt: TGTGCCAGCAGCGGGACAGGGGTTCTCTCCTATAATTCACCCCTCCACTTT
cdr3_aa: CASSGTGVLSYNSPLHF
j_call: TRBJ1-6
v_call: TRBV2
d_call: TRBD1
clone_size: NA

cdr3_nt: TGTGCCAGCAGCGTGGGACAGGGGATTGATACGCAGTATTTT
cdr3_aa: CASSVGQGIDTQYF
j_call: TRBJ2-3
v_call: TRBV7-9
d_call: TRBD1
clone_size: many

cdr3_nt: TGTGCCAGCAGTGGTGGAGGACAGGGGTTTGCTGGGGCCAACGTCCTGACTTTC
cdr3_aa: CASSGGGQGFAGANVLTF
j_call: TRBJ2-6
v_call: TRBV6-1
d_call: TRBD1
clone_size: many

cdr3_nt: TGCAGTGCTAGGGGCCCCCAAGGGCGGGAGGGCAGCTACGAGCAGTACTTC
cdr3_aa: CSARGPQGREGSYEQYF
j_call: TRBJ2-7
v_call: TRBV20-1
d_call: TRBD2
clone_size: many

cdr3_nt: TGTGCCAGCAGCTCAATAGCCCTTAACTATGGCTACACCTTC
cdr3_aa: CASSSIALNYGYTF
j_call: TRBJ1-2
v_call: TRBV7-8
d_call: NA
clone_size: many

cdr3_nt: TGTGCCAGCAGCCCAGGACTAGCGGGAGGCGGTGCAGATACGCAGTATTTT
cdr3_aa: CASSPGLAGGGADTQYF
j_call: TRBJ2-3
v_call: TRBV11-3
d_call: TRBD2
clone_size: many

cdr3_nt: TGTGCCAGCTCACCAACCGGGACGGGCTCCTACGAGCAGTACTTC
cdr3_aa: CASSPTGTGSYEQYF
j_call: TRBJ2-7
v_call: TRBV18
d_call: NA
clone_size: many

cdr3_nt: TGCAGTGCTAGAGATTTGGGGATGGGTGAAGCTTTCTTT
cdr3_aa: CSARDLGMGEAFF
j_call: TRBJ1-1
v_call: TRBV20-1
d_call: NA
clone_size: NA

cdr3_nt: TGCGCCAGCAGCACGGCAAACGATGGCTACACCTTC
cdr3_aa: CASSTANDGYTF
j_call: TRBJ1-2
v_call: TRBV5-1
d_call: NA
clone_size: many

cdr3_nt: TGTGCCAGCAGCCAGGACTCCGGGCCAGATACGCAGTATTTT
cdr3_aa: CASSQDSGPDTQYF
j_call: TRBJ2-3
v_call: TRBV7-2
d_call: NA
clone_size: many

cdr3_nt: TGTGCCAGCAGCTTCCGTTCTAGGGGGCGGGTCGAGCAGTGCTTC
cdr3_aa: CASSFRSRGRVEQCF
j_call: TRBJ2-7
v_call: TRBV13
d_call: TRBD1
clone_size: NA

cdr3_nt: TGTGCCAGCAGCCAGCTAGCGGGAGGTCCAGAGACCCAGTACTTC
cdr3_aa: CASSQLAGGPETQYF
j_call: TRBJ2-5
v_call: TRBV3-1
d_call: TRBD2
clone_size: many

cdr3_nt: TGTGCCAGCAGCAGCCCGGGACTAGCGGGATCCTACGAGCAGTACTTC
cdr3_aa: CASSSPGLAGSYEQYF
j_call: TRBJ2-7
v_call: TRBV28
d_call: TRBD2
clone_size: many

cdr3_nt: TGTGCCAGCAGACAGTGGGCAACTAATGAAAAACTGTTTTTT
cdr3_aa: CASRQWATNEKLFF
j_call: TRBJ1-4
v_call: TRBV3-1
d_call: NA
clone_size: NA

cdr3_nt: TGTGCCAGCAGCGTATTTGAGCGGCCGGGGGCTGAGCAGTTCTTC
cdr3_aa: CASSVFERPGAEQFF
j_call: TRBJ2-1
v_call: TRBV9
d_call: NA
clone_size: many

cdr3_nt: TGCAGTGCTCCGCCATCAGGGTCGGGCACTGAAGCTTTCTTT
cdr3_aa: CSAPPSGSGTEAFF
j_call: TRBJ1-1
v_call: TRBV20-1
d_call: NA
clone_size: many

cdr3_nt: TGTGCCAGCAGCCAAGGGGGGCCCCCCGGGGAGCTGTTTTTT
cdr3_aa: CASSQGGPPGELFF
j_call: TRBJ2-2
v_call: TRBV3-1
d_call: NA
clone_size: NA

cdr3_nt: TGCAGTATTCGTTTCCGGGACGGAAATCAGCCCCAGCATTTT
cdr3_aa: CSIRFRDGNQPQHF
j_call: TRBJ1-5
v_call: TRBV20-1
d_call: NA
clone_size: many

cdr3_nt: TGTGCCAGCTTCCGAGGCGGTAGCTCAGAGACCCAGTACTTC
cdr3_aa: CASFRGGSSETQYF
j_call: TRBJ2-5
v_call: TRBV2
d_call: NA
clone_size: many

cdr3_nt: TGTGCCAGCAGCTTAGATGAGTACACCGCAGAGACCCAGTACTTC
cdr3_aa: CASSLDEYTAETQYF
j_call: TRBJ2-5
v_call: TRBV11-2
d_call: NA
clone_size: once

cdr3_nt: TGTGCCAGCAGCTCCCACCCGCCATACAAGGGAAAGATCACCGGGGAGCTGTTTTTT
cdr3_aa: CASSSHPPYKGKITGELFF
j_call: TRBJ2-2
v_call: TRBV7-8
d_call: NA
clone_size: few

cdr3_nt: TGTGCCAGCAGCGCCTTCCGGGCCAAAATCACCGGGGAGCTGTTTTTT
cdr3_aa: CASSAFRAKITGELFF
j_call: TRBJ2-2
v_call: TRBV11-3
d_call: NA
clone_size: NA

cdr3_nt: TGTGCCAGCAGTCACCGGGACTCGTACTCCTACAATGAGCAGTTCTTC
cdr3_aa: CASSHRDSYSYNEQFF
j_call: TRBJ2-1
v_call: TRBV12-3/TRBV12-4
d_call: NA
clone_size: few

cdr3_nt: TGCGCCAGCAACGCCCCGGGAGTACCATCTGGGGCCAACGTCCTGACTTTC
cdr3_aa: CASNAPGVPSGANVLTF
j_call: TRBJ2-6
v_call: TRBV10-2
d_call: NA
clone_size: NA

cdr3_nt: TGTGCCAGCTCCCTGGAAGGGATCCTTGGCTACACCTTC
cdr3_aa: CASSLEGILGYTF
j_call: TRBJ1-2
v_call: TRBV18
d_call: NA
clone_size: few

cdr3_nt: TGTGCCAGCAGCCAACGTGTTTCAGGGGTAAAGGCTGGGGCCAACGTCCTGACTTTC
cdr3_aa: CASSQRVSGVKAGANVLTF
j_call: TRBJ2-6
v_call: TRBV3-1
d_call: NA
clone_size: many

cdr3_nt: TGTGCCAGCAGCTTCATCCAGGGGGTCACTGAAGCTTTCTTT
cdr3_aa: CASSFIQGVTEAFF
j_call: TRBJ1-1
v_call: TRBV5-8
d_call: TRBD1
clone_size: few

cdr3_nt: TGTGCCAGCAGCCCCACTAGCAGCCAAATTAGTTCCTACAATGAGCAGTTCTTC
cdr3_aa: CASSPTSSQISSYNEQFF
j_call: TRBJ2-1
v_call: TRBV5-6
d_call: NA
clone_size: NA

cdr3_nt: TGTGCCAGCAGCTCGGGACAGGGGAGTCAGCCCCAGCATTTT
cdr3_aa: CASSSGQGSQPQHF
j_call: TRBJ1-5
v_call: TRBV7-9
d_call: TRBD1
clone_size: many

cdr3_nt: TGTGCCAGCAGTGAATTGACAGGCGCTCGGCCCCAGCATTTT
cdr3_aa: CASSELTGARPQHF
j_call: TRBJ1-5
v_call: TRBV6-1
d_call: NA
clone_size: many